What follows is one T cell receptor (beta chain) and its context. Trimming cost V 2 bases and J 4 bases, with 15 bases left between them. The CDR3 has 16 residues. From germline, CDR1 is MNHEY and CDR2 SVGEGT. This specimen belongs to a study of blood T cell repertoires in COVID-19. Produced via immunoSEQ multiplex PCR; TCRdb's table is partial and in-frame only. The sample has about 190,000 clones; around 86% are singletons. The V and J genes are TRBV6-2 or TRBV6-3 and TRBJ1-5; possibly TRBD1 for D (6 bases). The specimen was peripheral blood. The sequence came from a man aged 40-49 years with acute or convalescent COVID-19. CDR3 region: CASSYNLDSFNQPQHF. For the CDR3, the DNA is TGTGCCAGCAGTTACAACTTGGACAGTTTTAATCAGCCCCAGCATTTT.